The clone carrying this TCR beta chain occurred many times. Its antigen is not identified. This specimen belongs to a study of blood T cells in healthy people across ages. Overall study findings and caveats: Unsorted PBMCs ruled out conclusive naive versus antigen-experienced comparison.

Through a sample-barcoded 5' primer and a J-beta primer mix, a second PCR was run for about 6 to 11 cycles. Sequencing of every sample gave 3 million or more CDR3-containing paired-end reads. MiXCR was run by TCRdb on the 5' RACE reads, yielding one entry per CDR3 protein. The data show approximately 900,000 distinct CDR3 sequences, approximately 32% seen once. The CDR3 sequence is 17 residues long. V trimming: 1 base; J trimming: 0 bases; junction bases outside the gene matches: 9. CDR1 is SGHRS, CDR2 YFSETQ, per germline. These data were also filed under a second study, of T cells of mothers and their children. That source notes: The people who donated were a few healthy Caucasian mothers and their six children. The data showed no persistent microchimeric T cell clones.

The rearrangement joins TRBV5-1 to TRBJ1-1; 7 nucleotides match TRBD1. Sequenced sample: blood. The clonotype comes from a woman between 40 and 50 years old in good health. The CDR3 sequence is CASSLWGQIEMNTEAFF. The CDR3 coding sequence is TGCGCCAGCAGCTTGTGGGGACAGATCGAAATGAACACTGAAGCTTTCTTT.